This T cell receptor beta chain is drawn from a study of graft-versus-host responses after intestinal transplantation (dated by TCRdb to the early 2020s). Context from the whole study: The transplants that recipients received were multivisceral, liver-intestinal, or isolated intestinal. Every recipient was given anti-thymocyte globulin induction, followed by approximately 3 years of maintenance tacrolimus and steroids. After intestinal transplantation, graft-versus-host and host-versus-graft alloreactive T cell clones in the graft, circulation and bone marrow were tracked using bulk TCR-beta CDR3 sequencing. Alloreactive clones were identified by sequencing pre-transplant mixed lymphocyte reaction products and comparing these products with unstimulated pre-transplant donor and recipient T cells. The cohort enrolled some 25 intestinal transplant recipients including one retransplant, and a few patients lacking pretransplant specimens were excluded. Donor T cell macrochimerism was defined as a peak of at least 4% donor T cells among recipient peripheral blood mononuclear cells. Rather than going through the commercial service, samples from a few later patients were sequenced in-house on an Illumina MiSeq and processed with MiXCR.

The sample's time point label, in plain terms: cells obtained before transplantation from donor or recipient. CD3+CD4+ and CD3+CD8+ populations were FACS-sorted from unstimulated pre-transplant donor and recipient cells taken from spleen or lymph nodes. CDR3 length: 14 amino acids, cysteine to phenylalanine. Only the CDR3 part of the read is kept: 42 bases, read in frame from the first base. The germline V gene (reference sequence) yields MNHEY for CDR1 and SMNVEV for CDR2. Trimming takes 5 bases from V and 10 bases from J, and the germline ends sit 15 bases apart. As regards this clone: Its target antigen remains unknown. No clone much larger than this one lies a single base away; base qualities are absent.

The method behind the library was the immunoSEQ multiplex PCR assay. For most patients, genomic DNA was isolated using the Qiagen DNeasy Blood and Tissue Kit and was shipped frozen to Adaptive Biotechnologies for TCR sequencing. Adaptive Biotechnologies carried out high-throughput TCR-beta CDR3 sequencing of genomic DNA for most patients. The original pipeline was this. Adaptive's ImmunoSEQ software was the source of the TCR sequencing data for about 20 patients, while a few other patients were processed with MiXCR and VDJtools. To correct CD4 versus CD8 sorting errors, any sequence found in both subsets at a frequency ratio below 5:1 was removed. CDR3 nucleotide sequences shared by donor and recipient were removed because the origin of these sequences could not be assigned. To be classed as alloreactive, a clone needed at least 2-fold expansion over unstimulated cells and a minimum CFSE-low frequency of 0.002% (template counts) or 0.001% (read counts). Clones detected in sequenced pre-transplant spleen, lymph node, or MLR CFSE-low populations of the donor or recipient were defined as mappable. Cumulative frequency of alloreactive clones was calculated as a percentage of all sequences weighted by copy number. TCRdb took this table from immuneACCESS and kept in-frame rearrangements with V and J called. Such tables lack part of the clones; where checked against another copy, unresolved V genes explain under half of the gap, and the rest is unexplained. V and J calls and clone size come straight from that table; D and trimming were deduced from the DNA. This sample has approximately 82,000 clones in its table, and about 93% of those were observed once. Around 1.1% of the sample goes to the ten largest clones.

Summary of the overall study and its limitations: GvH clones were detected in recipient bone marrow, and some of these GvH clones were observed earlier in ileal mucosa or blood, consistent with an intestinal mucosal origin. Peak levels of circulating GvH clones were associated with declines in HvG clones early after transplant. The conclusions were limited by the relatively low number and heterogeneity of the intestinal transplant patients. In the allografts of patients with donor T cell macrochimerism, GvH to HvG T cell clonal ratios were high.

The receptor comes from a human donor who was the organ donor for an intestinal transplant. Source: unstimulated CD8+ T cells sorted from spleen or lymph node cells, taken before transplant. The chain uses TRBV27 and TRBJ1-6, and the D gene may be TRBD1, 5 bases matching. The nucleotide sequence reads TGTGCCAGCAGTAGGGGACTCTGGACATCACCCCTCCACTTT. This encodes CASSRGLWTSPLHF.